The 17 T cell receptor beta chains below come from one sample, sequenced in a study of CD8 T cells in Susac syndrome. RNA totalling 0.5 to 1 ug underwent reverse transcription with random hexamers. MiXCR was run by TCRdb on the immunoSEQ multiplex PCR reads, yielding one entry per CDR3 protein. The sample contains about 200,000 distinct CDR3 sequences, about 93% of which appear only once. Sequenced material: CD8+ T cells from PBMCs. The source is a human donor with multiple sclerosis.

In regard to this clonotype: The junction does not match germline at one end; this may be a read error. V is TRBV7-8 and J is TRBJ2-7; D possibly corresponds to TRBD2 (5 bases). Per germline, CDR1 SGHVS and CDR2 FQNEAQ. This CDR3 region has 13 residues. The CDR3, as DNA: TGTGCCAACAGCCCGCCCCCCGGGGACGAGCAGTACTTC. This sequence encodes CANSPPPGDEQYF.

The V and J genes are TRBV20-1 and TRBJ2-7; 11 bases fit TRBD2. Germline V gene data show CDR1 as DFQATT and CDR2 as SNEGSKA (reference sequence). Trimming cost V 6 bases and J 0 bases; bases outside gene matches: 10. The CDR3 runs to 16 residues. The CDR3 loop reads CSALRLAGPISYEQYF. CDR3 DNA sequence: TGCAGTGCCCTCCGACTAGCGGGACCGATCTCCTACGAGCAGTACTTC.

The J gene is TRBJ2-7, the V gene TRBV7-2; 10 bases fit TRBD2. This CDR3 spans 14 amino acids. J lost 5 bases, V lost 4 bases, and 5 bases had no gene match. Germline V gives CDR1 SGHTA, CDR2 FQGNSA. Written as DNA, the CDR3 is TGTGCCAGCAGCTCGGGACTAGCGATCCACGAGCAGTACTTC. Protein: CASSSGLAIHEQYF.

V usage is TRBV13 and J usage is TRBJ1-2; D not resolved. V lost 6 bases and J lost 1, with 9 bases in between. This CDR3 is 13 amino acids long. The germline V gene has CDR1 PRHDT and CDR2 FYEKMQ (reference sequence). CDR3 DNA: TGTGCCAGCAGAGATAGTGATAACTATGGCTACACCTTC. It specifies CASRDSDNYGYTF.

V is TRBV12-3 or TRBV12-4 and J is TRBJ2-5; maybe TRBD2 (5 bases). With 4 bases removed from V and 4 bases from J, the gap between germline ends came to 7 bases. CDR3 length: 12 residues. The CDR3 nucleotides are TGTGCCAGCAGTTGGGAGCGAGAGACCCAGTACTTC. The encoded protein is CASSWERETQYF.

This rearrangement joins TRBV5-1 to TRBJ2-7; no definite D call. Looked up from germline, CDR1 is SGHRS and CDR2 is YFSETQ. There are 13 residues in the CDR3. V lost 4 bases and J 7 bases, leaving 15 bases between the germline ends. CDR3 DNA: TGCGCCAGCAGCCCGGGCCTTATGGGGGAGCAGTACTTC. This sequence encodes CASSPGLMGEQYF.

The chain has TRBV30 and TRBJ2-7, with TRBD2 as a possible D gene (7 bases). The CDR3 length is 17 residues. V shed 1 base and J shed 2 bases, with 21 bases lying between them. CDR1 is GTSNPN and CDR2 is SVGIG in the germline V gene (reference sequence). The CDR3 loop reads CAWSGIGDGGPTYEQYF. The CDR3 DNA reads as TGTGCCTGGAGTGGAATTGGGGACGGGGGGCCGACCTACGAGCAGTACTTC.

The rearrangement links TRBV5-5 to TRBJ1-5; possible D gene TRBD1, 6 bases. Trimming pared 4 bases from V and 6 bases from J, leaving 17 bases between. This CDR3 spans 15 amino acids. Germline values: CDR1 SGHKS, CDR2 YYEKEE (reference sequence). The CDR3 DNA reads TGTGCCAGCAGCCCGCAGCCAGGGGAGGGTCAGCCCCAGCATTTT. Its protein product is CASSPQPGEGQPQHF.

V is TRBV7-8 and J is TRBJ2-1; 8 bases align to TRBD2. Germline V gives CDR1 SGHVS, CDR2 FQNEAQ. V gave up 5 bases and J gave up 4 bases; unmatched junction bases: 7. CDR3 length: 15 amino acids. The CDR3 spells CASSPGTRGYNEQFF. CDR3 DNA sequence: TGTGCCAGCAGCCCCGGGACTAGGGGGTACAATGAGCAGTTCTTC.

The chain recombines TRBV29-1 with TRBJ1-2, with D uncertain. Germline V gene sequence: CDR1 SQVTM, CDR2 ANQGSEA. Trimming cost V 7 bases and J 3 bases, with 15 bases left between them. The CDR3 is 13 amino acids. CDR3 protein: CSATTLRDYGYTF. CDR3 in DNA: TGCAGCGCAACGACACTCCGTGACTATGGCTACACCTTC.

This chain joins TRBV5-4 and TRBJ2-5; 7 bases are shared with TRBD1. J gave up 5 bases and V 4 bases, and 8 bases lay outside the gene matches. Germline V gene lookup returns CDR1 SGHNT and CDR2 YYREEE (reference sequence). This CDR3 has 14 residues. CDR3 coding DNA: TGTGCCAGCAGCGAATCGACAGGGTCGGAGACCCAGTACTTC. Residues: CASSESTGSETQYF.

The V call is TRBV4-1, the J call TRBJ1-2; D may be TRBD1 (5 bases). This CDR3 has 15 residues. The V end lost 2 bases, the J end lost 4 bases, and 14 bases lay between the germline ends. Germline CDR1 and CDR2: MGHRA and YSYEKL. The CDR3 spells CASSQPAGPSYGYTF. The CDR3 bases are TGCGCCAGCAGCCAACCCGCGGGACCGAGCTATGGCTACACCTTC.

The rearrangement uses TRBV29-1 and TRBJ1-1, with D hard to call. Germline lookup yields CDR1 SQVTM and CDR2 ANQGSEA. This CDR3 comprises 13 residues. Trimming removed 5 bases at V and 5 bases at J, with 15 bases between. Here the CDR3 DNA reads TGCAGCGTTCATCGCTGGAGTGGTACTGAAGCTTTCTTT. Its protein is CSVHRWSGTEAFF.

The CDR3 is CASSLPGQAIDTQYF. The CDR3 DNA reads as TGTGCCAGCAGTCTCCCGGGACAGGCAATAGATACGCAGTATTTT. The chain uses TRBV11-1 and TRBJ2-3, with 8 bases identical to TRBD1. The CDR3 consists of 15 residues. In germline, CDR1 is SGHAT, CDR2 FQDESV (reference sequence). V lost 6 bases and J lost 5; bases outside the gene matches: 10. The full variable domain, its missing parts supplied by reference TRBV11-1 and TRBJ2-3, is EAEVAQSPRYKITEKSQAVAFWCDPISGHATLYWYRQILGQGPELLVQFQDESVVDDSQLPKDRFSAERLKGVDSTLKIQPAELGDSAMYLCASSLPGQAIDTQYFGPGTRLTVL.

This clonotype appeared a single time. This chain links TRBV7-9 with TRBJ2-7; a possible D gene is TRBD2 (5 bases). V was shortened by 1 base and J by 0 bases, with 13 bases between the two germline ends. The CDR3 is 16 amino acids. Looked up from germline, CDR1 is SEHNR and CDR2 is FQNEAQ (reference sequence). The CDR3, as DNA: TGTGCCAGCAGCTTAGTGGAGGAGATGTTCTCCTACGAGCAGTACTTC. Protein product: CASSLVEEMFSYEQYF.

The rearrangement uses TRBV9 and TRBJ1-1; D may be TRBD1 (6 bases). Looked up from germline, CDR1 is SGDLS and CDR2 is YYNGEE. The CDR3 runs 15 residues. V lost 3 bases, J lost 0 bases, and 12 bases lay in between. In DNA form, the CDR3 reads TGTGCCAGCAGCGCCTATGGACAGATGAACACTGAAGCTTTCTTT. It specifies CASSAYGQMNTEAFF.

V usage is TRBV7-9 and J usage is TRBJ2-7; D may match TRBD1 or TRBD2 (5 bases each). This CDR3 is built from 15 residues. Germline V gene sequence: CDR1 SEHNR, CDR2 FQNEAQ (reference sequence). The V and J ends lost 0 bases and 1 base respectively, with 10 bases between them. The CDR3 spells CASSLAGVDSYEQYF. The CDR3 DNA sequence: TGTGCCAGCAGCTTAGCGGGGGTCGATTCCTACGAGCAGTACTTC.